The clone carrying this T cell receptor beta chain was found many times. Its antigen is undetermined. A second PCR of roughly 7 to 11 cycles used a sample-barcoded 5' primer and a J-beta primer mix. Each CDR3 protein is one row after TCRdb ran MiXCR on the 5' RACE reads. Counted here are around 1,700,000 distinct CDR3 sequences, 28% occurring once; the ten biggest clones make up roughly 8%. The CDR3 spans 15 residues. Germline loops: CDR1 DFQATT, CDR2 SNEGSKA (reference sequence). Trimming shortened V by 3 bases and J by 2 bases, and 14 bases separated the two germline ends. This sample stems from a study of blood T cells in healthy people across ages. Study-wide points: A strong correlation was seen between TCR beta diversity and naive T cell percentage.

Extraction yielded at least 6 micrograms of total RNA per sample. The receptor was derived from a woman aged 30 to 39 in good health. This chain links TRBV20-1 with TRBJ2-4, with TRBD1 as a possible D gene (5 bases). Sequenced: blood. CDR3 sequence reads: CSARGSSGTKNIQYF. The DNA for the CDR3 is TGCAGTGCTAGGGGGTCCTCAGGGACCAAAAACATTCAGTACTTC.